This TCR beta chain was recovered during a study of blood T cell repertoires in COVID-19. Study overall: Acute and convalescent COVID-19 specimens originated in the United States, Italy and Spain. Nucleic acid was either cDNA or gDNA, and it came from T cells, B-cell-depleted T cells, or PBMCs.

Looked up from germline, CDR1 is SGDLS and CDR2 is YYNGEE. The CDR3 has 16 residues. The trim removed 4 bases at V and 8 bases at J, leaving 17 bases unmatched. Original processing methods: Reference gene primer amplification gave nucleated cell count estimates. Sequenced by immunoSEQ multiplex PCR; TCRdb stores in-frame clones only, minus some. V, J and clone size are those of that table, while D and trimming were read from the DNA. The table lists 15,000 to 20,000 clones, around 85% of them singletons, with 14% in the top ten. This receptor was identified in a man aged 35-49 years with active or convalescent COVID-19. The source material was peripheral blood. The V gene is TRBV9, the J gene TRBJ1-2, with TRBD1 matching 7 bases. CDR3: CASSTWDSMTNEGYTF. DNA for the CDR3: TGTGCCAGCAGCACCTGGGACAGCATGACGAATGAGGGCTACACCTTC.